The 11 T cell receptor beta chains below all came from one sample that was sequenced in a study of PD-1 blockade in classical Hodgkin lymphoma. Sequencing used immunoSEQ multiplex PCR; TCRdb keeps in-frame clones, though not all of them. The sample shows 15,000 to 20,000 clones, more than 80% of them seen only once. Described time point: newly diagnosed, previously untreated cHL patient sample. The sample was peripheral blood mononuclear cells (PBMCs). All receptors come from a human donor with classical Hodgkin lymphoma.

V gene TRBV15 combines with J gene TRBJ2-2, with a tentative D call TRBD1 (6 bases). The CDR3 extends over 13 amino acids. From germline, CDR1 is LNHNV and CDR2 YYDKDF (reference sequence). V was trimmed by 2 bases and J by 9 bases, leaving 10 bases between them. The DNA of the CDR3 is TGTGCCACCAGCAGACCGGACAGCAGGGAGCTGTTTTTT. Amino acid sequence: CATSRPDSRELFF.

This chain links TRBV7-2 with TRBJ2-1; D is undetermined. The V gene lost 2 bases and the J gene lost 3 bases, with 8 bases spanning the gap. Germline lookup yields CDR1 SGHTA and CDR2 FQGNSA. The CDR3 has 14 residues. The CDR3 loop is CASSLRAVYNEQFF. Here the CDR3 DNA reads TGTGCCAGCAGCTTAAGGGCAGTCTACAATGAGCAGTTCTTC.

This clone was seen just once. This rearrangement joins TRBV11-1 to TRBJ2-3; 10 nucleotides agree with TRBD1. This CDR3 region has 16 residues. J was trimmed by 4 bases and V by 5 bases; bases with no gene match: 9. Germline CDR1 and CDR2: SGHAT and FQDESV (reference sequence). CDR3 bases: TGTGCCAGCAGCCTCTCAATCGGGACAGGGGCAGATACGCAGTATTTT. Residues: CASSLSIGTGADTQYF.

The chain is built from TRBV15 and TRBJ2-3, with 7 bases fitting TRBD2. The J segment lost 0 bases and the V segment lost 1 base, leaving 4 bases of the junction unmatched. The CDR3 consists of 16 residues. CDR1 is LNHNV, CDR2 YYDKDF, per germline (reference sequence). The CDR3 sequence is CATSRVASGSTDTQYF. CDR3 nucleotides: TGTGCCACCAGCAGAGTGGCTAGCGGTAGCACAGATACGCAGTATTTT. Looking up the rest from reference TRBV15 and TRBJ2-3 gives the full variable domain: DAMVIQNPRYQVTQFGKPVTLSCSQTLNHNVMYWYQQKSSQAPKLLFHYYDKDFNNEADTPDNFQSRRPNTSFCFLDIRSPGLGDTAMYLCATSRVASGSTDTQYFGPGTRLTVL.

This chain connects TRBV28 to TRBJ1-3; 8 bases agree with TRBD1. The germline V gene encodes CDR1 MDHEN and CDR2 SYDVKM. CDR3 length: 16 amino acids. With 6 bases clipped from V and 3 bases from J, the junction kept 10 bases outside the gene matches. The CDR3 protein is CASSLETGVGGNTIYF. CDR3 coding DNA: TGTGCCAGCAGCCTAGAGACAGGGGTTGGTGGAAACACCATATATTTT.

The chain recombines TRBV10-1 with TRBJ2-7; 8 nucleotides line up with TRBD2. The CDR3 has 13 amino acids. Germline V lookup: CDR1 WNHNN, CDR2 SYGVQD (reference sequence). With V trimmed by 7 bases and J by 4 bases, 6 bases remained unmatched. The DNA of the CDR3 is TGCGCCAGCAACCGAGCGGGGGAGTACGAGCAGTACTTC. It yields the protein CASNRAGEYEQYF.

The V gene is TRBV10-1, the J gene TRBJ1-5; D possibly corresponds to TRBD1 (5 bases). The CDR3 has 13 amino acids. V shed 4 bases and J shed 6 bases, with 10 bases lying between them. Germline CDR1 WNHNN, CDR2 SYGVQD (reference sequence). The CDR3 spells CASSAQGVQPQHF. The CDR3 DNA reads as TGCGCCAGCAGTGCCCAGGGAGTTCAGCCCCAGCATTTT.

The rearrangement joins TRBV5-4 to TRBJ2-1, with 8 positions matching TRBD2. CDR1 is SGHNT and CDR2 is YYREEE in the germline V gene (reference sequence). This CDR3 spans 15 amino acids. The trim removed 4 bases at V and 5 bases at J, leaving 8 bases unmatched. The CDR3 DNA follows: TGTGCCAGCAGCGGGAAAGCGGGAGAAGACAATGAGCAGTTCTTC. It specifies CASSGKAGEDNEQFF.

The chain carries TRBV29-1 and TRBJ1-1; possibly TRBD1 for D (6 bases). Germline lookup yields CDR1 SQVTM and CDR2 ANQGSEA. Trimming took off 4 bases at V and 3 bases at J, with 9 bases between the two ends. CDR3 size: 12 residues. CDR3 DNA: TGCAGCGTTGGCCAGGGGTACACTGAAGCTTTCTTT. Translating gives CSVGQGYTEAFF.

This chain's CDR3 is CASSLSLEQILYEQYF. The CDR3 DNA reads TGTGCCAGCAGCTTGTCCCTAGAGCAAATACTCTACGAGCAGTACTTC. The chain couples TRBV5-5 to TRBJ2-7, with D hard to call. V was cut by 1 base and J by 3 bases, with 17 bases left in between. The V gene's germline CDR1 is SGHKS and CDR2 YYEKEE (reference sequence). The CDR3 spans 16 residues.

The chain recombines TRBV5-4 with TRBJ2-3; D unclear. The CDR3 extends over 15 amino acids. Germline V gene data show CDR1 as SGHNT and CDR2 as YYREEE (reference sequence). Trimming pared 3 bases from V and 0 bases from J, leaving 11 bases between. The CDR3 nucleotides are TGTGCCAGCAGCTCCCTCTCCGGGAGCACAGATACGCAGTATTTT. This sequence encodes CASSSLSGSTDTQYF. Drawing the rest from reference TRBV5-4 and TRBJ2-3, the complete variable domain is ETGVTQSPTHLIKTRGQQVTLRCSSQSGHNTVSWYQQALGQGPQFIFQYYREEENGRGNFPPRFSGLQFPNYSSELNVNALELDDSALYLCASSSLSGSTDTQYFGPGTRLTVL.